The rows below give T cell receptor beta chains drawn from one sample of a study of vaccination effects on CD4 cells after COVID-19. Libraries were prepared by immunoSEQ multiplex PCR; TCRdb keeps only in-frame clonotypes and omits some of them. This sample carries approximately 58,000 clones, more than 60% of them seen once, and the ten largest clones take roughly 3%. What these receptors recognize is not known. The specimen comprised CD4+ T cells from PBMCs cultured without peptide, sampled before COVID-19 vaccination. The receptors shown here come from a human donor who received a COVID-19 vaccine. Each CDR3 is given with its conserved first and last residue. Some rows mark clone size as missing; the rest say once, few, many or name a class of expanded clone.

abundance: .
v_gene: TRBV30
CDR3aa: CARDRGGGYTF

abundance: .
v_gene: TRBV12-3/TRBV12-4
CDR3aa: CASTLGGQLFF

abundance: .
v_gene: TRBV6-5
CDR3aa: CASSYDRSARQPQHF

abundance: .
v_gene: TRBV10-2
CDR3aa: CASSEVREGNQPQHF

abundance: .
v_gene: TRBV10-1
CDR3aa: CASSDDSHTDTQYF

abundance: .
v_gene: TRBV12-5
CDR3aa: CASGLYRDNQPQHF

abundance: .
v_gene: TRBV28
CDR3aa: CASNPQGYNSPLHF

abundance: .
v_gene: TRBV6-5
CDR3aa: CASSYSAALREKLFF

abundance: once
v_gene: TRBV4-1
CDR3aa: CASSQVAALRGGELFF

abundance: .
v_gene: TRBV20-1
CDR3aa: CSEDRRETQYF

abundance: .
v_gene: TRBV19
CDR3aa: CASRETGSSGANVLTF

abundance: .
v_gene: TRBV5-6
CDR3aa: CASSSDRAVNTEAFF

abundance: .
v_gene: TRBV29-1
CDR3aa: CSVGARDAETQYF

abundance: .
v_gene: TRBV19
CDR3aa: CASSPPVGRGMDTQYF

abundance: .
v_gene: TRBV6-1
CDR3aa: CASSEGDSNEKLFF

abundance: .
v_gene: TRBV6-5
CDR3aa: CASSFRSNSGNTIYF

abundance: .
v_gene: TRBV6-5
CDR3aa: CASSLAGSTGYTF

abundance: .
v_gene: TRBV5-8
CDR3aa: CASSLVPGTEAFF

abundance: .
v_gene: TRBV19
CDR3aa: CASSTITPGSNEQFF

abundance: .
v_gene: TRBV7-2
CDR3aa: CASSPAAGGLNEQFF

abundance: once
v_gene: TRBV2
CDR3aa: CASSGSGGRPDTQYF

abundance: .
v_gene: TRBV5-1
CDR3aa: CASSLWTGTDTQYF

abundance: .
v_gene: TRBV20-1
CDR3aa: CSASLNEKLFF

abundance: .
v_gene: TRBV27
CDR3aa: CASSFPQKGYTF

abundance: .
v_gene: TRBV7-3
CDR3aa: CASSLTSRTDTQYF

abundance: .
v_gene: TRBV5-1
CDR3aa: CASSLSQTDTQYF

abundance: .
v_gene: TRBV27
CDR3aa: CASSFLGLNTEAFF

abundance: .
v_gene: TRBV10-3
CDR3aa: CAISGQQETQYF

abundance: once
v_gene: TRBV28
CDR3aa: CASSLTSGSTDTQYF

abundance: .
v_gene: TRBV20-1
CDR3aa: CSASPQGATEAFF

abundance: .
v_gene: TRBV3-1/TRBV3-2
CDR3aa: CASSQGTALYGYTF

abundance: .
v_gene: TRBV7-2
CDR3aa: CASSEQGSSGNTIYF

abundance: .
v_gene: TRBV7-2
CDR3aa: CASSLGSPGNTIYF

abundance: .
v_gene: TRBV6-5
CDR3aa: CASFYNEQFF

abundance: .
v_gene: TRBV5-8
CDR3aa: CASSGGVRDSQTQYF

abundance: .
v_gene: TRBV25-1
CDR3aa: CASSHPQDSVFSGNTIYF

abundance: .
v_gene: TRBV6-5
CDR3aa: CASSYGGAGTGELFF

abundance: few
v_gene: TRBV7-2
CDR3aa: CASSLWLAGNTGELFF

abundance: .
v_gene: TRBV18
CDR3aa: CASSPDRGLNQPQHF

abundance: .
v_gene: TRBV6-5
CDR3aa: CASTGGILGSQHF

abundance: .
v_gene: TRBV4-1
CDR3aa: CASSRLAGGVYADTQYF

abundance: .
v_gene: TRBV10-3
CDR3aa: CATEPGTANTEAFF

abundance: .
v_gene: TRBV6-2/TRBV6-3
CDR3aa: CASSFSTQPGHTASSTDTQYF

abundance: .
v_gene: TRBV28
CDR3aa: CASSPSAGLGRGNQPQHF

abundance: .
v_gene: TRBV7-2
CDR3aa: CASSLAQVDTQYF

abundance: .
v_gene: TRBV24-1
CDR3aa: CATSTWDGNTDTQYF

abundance: .
v_gene: TRBV5-6
CDR3aa: CASSSEEGARYGYTF

abundance: .
v_gene: TRBV2
CDR3aa: CASSSSGGPDTQYF

abundance: .
v_gene: TRBV5-1
CDR3aa: CASSFLGTDNEQFF

abundance: .
v_gene: TRBV6-6
CDR3aa: CASSSGTPKYYDEQFF

abundance: .
v_gene: TRBV3-1/TRBV3-2
CDR3aa: CASSQEGLAGGGTDTQYF

abundance: once
v_gene: TRBV6-1
CDR3aa: CASSEALSSHGYTF

abundance: .
v_gene: TRBV18
CDR3aa: CASSATQHEGNTIYF

abundance: .
v_gene: TRBV25-1
CDR3aa: CASTPAGEGNSPLHF